This T cell receptor beta chain originates from a study of T cells in Graves' hyperthyroidism and ophthalmopathy. Overall study findings and caveats: Most thyroid clonotypes with frequency above 0.001 were detected in blood. Stable hyperthyroidism was told apart from ophthalmopathy by a model built on 13 V-J features.

No progression to ophthalmopathy during 18 months of follow-up defined stable disease. CDR3 length: 14 amino acids. CDR1 is MDHEN and CDR2 is SYDVKM in the germline V gene. Trimming left V 2 bases short and J 5 bases short, with 12 bases between. It was RNA transcripts that yielded the amplified TCR beta CDR3 regions. The HTBI set primed first-round TCR CDR3 RT-PCR. TCRdb fed the multiplex PCR reads into MiXCR, producing one record per CDR3 protein. The table includes hundreds of thousands of distinct CDR3 sequences, 15% detected once. This clonotype appeared many times. Its specificity is not known. Material for sequencing was blood. The chain carries TRBV28 and TRBJ2-5, with a tentative D call TRBD2 (6 bases). This receptor was obtained from a woman aged 30 to 39 with Graves' hyperthyroidism. Here the CDR3 reads CASSLTGDSETQYF. The CDR3 DNA is TGTGCCAGCAGTTTAACGGGAGACAGTGAGACCCAGTACTTC.